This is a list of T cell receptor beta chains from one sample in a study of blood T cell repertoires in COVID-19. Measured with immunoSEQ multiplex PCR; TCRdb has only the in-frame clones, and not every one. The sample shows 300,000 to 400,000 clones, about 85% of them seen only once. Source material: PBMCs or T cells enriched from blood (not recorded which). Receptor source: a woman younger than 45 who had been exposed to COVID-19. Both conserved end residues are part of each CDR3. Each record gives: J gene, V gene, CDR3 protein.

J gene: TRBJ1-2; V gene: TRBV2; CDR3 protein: CASSEGGMTYGYTF
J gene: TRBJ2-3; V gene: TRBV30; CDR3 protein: CAWSALSGQGGQYF
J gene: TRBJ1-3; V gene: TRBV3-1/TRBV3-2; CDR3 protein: CASSRAIGVRNTIYF
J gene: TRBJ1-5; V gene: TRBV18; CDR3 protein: CASSPLDRDTQPQHF
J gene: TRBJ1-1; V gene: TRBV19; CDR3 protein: CATKKGQINTEAFF
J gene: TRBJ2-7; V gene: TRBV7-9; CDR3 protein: CASSGRGGLSREQYF
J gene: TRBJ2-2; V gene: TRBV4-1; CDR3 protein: CASSQGSLAGERAGELFF
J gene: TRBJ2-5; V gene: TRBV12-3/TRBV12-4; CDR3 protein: CASSIRGGETQYF
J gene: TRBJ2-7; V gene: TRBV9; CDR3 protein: CASSLGDSSYEQYF
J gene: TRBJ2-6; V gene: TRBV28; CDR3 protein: CASSLTGRQGGANVLTF
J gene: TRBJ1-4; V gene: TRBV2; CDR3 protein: CASSSQQGPNEKLFF
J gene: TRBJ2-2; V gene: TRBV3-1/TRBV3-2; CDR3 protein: CASSQYLAGAPRELFF
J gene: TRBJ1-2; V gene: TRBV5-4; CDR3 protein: CASTSQQKNGYTF
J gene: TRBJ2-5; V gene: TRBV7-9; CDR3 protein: CASSFKGSGGIRETQYF
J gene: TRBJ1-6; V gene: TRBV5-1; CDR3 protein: CASRGIPSSYNSPLHF
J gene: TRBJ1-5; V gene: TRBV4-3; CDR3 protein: CASSQDRGTGNQPQHF
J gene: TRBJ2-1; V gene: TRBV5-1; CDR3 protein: CASSHSGGYNEQFF
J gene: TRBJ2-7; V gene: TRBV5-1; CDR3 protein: CASSSGQGANYEQYF
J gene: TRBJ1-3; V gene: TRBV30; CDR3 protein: CAWRWGQLGNTIYF
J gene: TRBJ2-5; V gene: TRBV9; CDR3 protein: CASSVSPGFGETQYF
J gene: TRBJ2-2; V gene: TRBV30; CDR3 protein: CAWARVAGELFF
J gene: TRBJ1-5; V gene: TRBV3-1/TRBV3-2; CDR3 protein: CASSQKLARNQPQHF
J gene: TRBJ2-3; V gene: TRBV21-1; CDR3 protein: CASSTTGGCTDTQYF
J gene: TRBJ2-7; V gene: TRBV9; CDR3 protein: CASSALGEGSYEQYF
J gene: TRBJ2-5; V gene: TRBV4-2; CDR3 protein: CASSQVAGNLRETQYF
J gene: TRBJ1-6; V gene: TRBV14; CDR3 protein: CASRWGDNSPLHF
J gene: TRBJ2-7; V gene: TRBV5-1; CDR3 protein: CASSLEGFQYF
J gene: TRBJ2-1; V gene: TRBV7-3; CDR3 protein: CASSLGRVSTYNEQFF
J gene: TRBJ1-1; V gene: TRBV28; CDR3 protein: CASSSYSGRNTEAFF
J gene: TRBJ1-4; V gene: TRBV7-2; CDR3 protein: CASSLTGSNEKLFF
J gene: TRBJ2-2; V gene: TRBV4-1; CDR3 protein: CASSQDHGSGAGELFF
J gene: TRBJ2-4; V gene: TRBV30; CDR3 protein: CAWGLAGGVDIQYF
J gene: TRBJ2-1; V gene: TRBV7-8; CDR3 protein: CASSLGGGLRFYNEQFF
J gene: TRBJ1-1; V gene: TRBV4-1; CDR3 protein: CASCNQGGVNTEAFF
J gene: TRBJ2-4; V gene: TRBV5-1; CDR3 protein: CASSSRVSREGGNIQYF
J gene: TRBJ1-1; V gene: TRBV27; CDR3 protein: CASSFRGGNTEAFF
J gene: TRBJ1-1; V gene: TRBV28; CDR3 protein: CASSSTPPRGGNRNTEAFF
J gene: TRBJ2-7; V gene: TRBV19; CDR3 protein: CASSPDRAPHEQYF
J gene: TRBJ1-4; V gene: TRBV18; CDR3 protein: CASSESREKLFF
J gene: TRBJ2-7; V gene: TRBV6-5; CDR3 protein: CASRGLAGYEQYF
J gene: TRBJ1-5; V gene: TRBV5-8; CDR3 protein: CASSPWAVRNQPQHF
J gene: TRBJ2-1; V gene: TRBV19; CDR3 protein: CASSIGREGRNNEQFF
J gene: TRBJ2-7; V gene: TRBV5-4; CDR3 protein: CASSLATSGGYEQYF
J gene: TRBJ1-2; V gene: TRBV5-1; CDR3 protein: CASSFVGGQGNSGYTF
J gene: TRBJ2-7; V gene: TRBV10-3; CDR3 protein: CAIMREARTREQYF
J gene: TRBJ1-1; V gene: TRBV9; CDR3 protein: CASSSEGSSAAHRGTAFF